The present TCR beta chain was sequenced within a study of Tregs in tolerant kidney transplant recipients. Here immunoSEQ multiplex PCR was the method, and the copy in TCRdb shows in-frame clones only, minus some. The data hold about 240,000 clones, with 80% to 85% observed a single time. CD4+CD25+CD127- Tregs, CD4+CD25- non-Tregs, CD4 and CD8 cells were sorted. Sequencing was carried out using CD4+ T cells from blood. The source of this sequence is a human donor in good health.

The CDR3 is CAIRRQGLNTGELFF. In DNA form, the CDR3 reads TGTGCCATCAGGAGGCAGGGACTGAACACCGGGGAGCTGTTTTTT. V is TRBV10-3 and J is TRBJ2-2; possible D gene TRBD2, 6 bases. Trimming pared 6 bases from V and 1 base from J, leaving 12 bases between. This CDR3 is built from 15 residues. In germline, CDR1 is ENHRY, CDR2 SYGVKD.